These T cell receptor beta chains were read from a single sample in a study of T cell responses to AZD1222 COVID-19 vaccine. Clones were sequenced by immunoSEQ multiplex PCR, and TCRdb holds only the in-frame ones, with some missing. The repertoire holds about 79,000 clones, 80% seen once, with roughly 21% in the top ten. The material was peripheral blood, obtained on day 0 of AZD1222 vaccination. The receptors derive from an adult in good health. CDR3s include the opening cysteine and the closing phenylalanine or tryptophan. Each record gives: J gene, CDR3 length, clone size, V gene, D gene, CDR3 DNA, CDR3 protein. D genes are given only for firm matches. Clone size is stated in some rows and not others, as once, few, many or a class when expanded.

j_call: TRBJ1-5; cdr3_length: 14; clone_size: -; v_call: TRBV15; d_call: -; cdr3_nt: TGTGCCACCAGCAGAGGAGTAAGCAATCAGCCCCAGCATTTT; cdr3_aa: CATSRGVSNQPQHF
j_call: TRBJ2-1; cdr3_length: 19; clone_size: -; v_call: TRBV6-6; d_call: TRBD2; cdr3_nt: TGTGCCAGCAGTCCCCTCGTGGTAGCGGGAGGTCACCACTACAATGAGCAGTTCTTC; cdr3_aa: CASSPLVVAGGHHYNEQFF
j_call: TRBJ2-7; cdr3_length: 15; clone_size: -; v_call: TRBV7-2; d_call: TRBD2; cdr3_nt: TGTGCCAGCAGCGATACGGGAGGGCCTTATGGCGAGCAGTACTTC; cdr3_aa: CASSDTGGPYGEQYF
j_call: TRBJ1-6; cdr3_length: 14; clone_size: -; v_call: TRBV4-1; d_call: -; cdr3_nt: TGCGCCAGCAGCCAAGTATCAGGGAATTCACCCCTCCACTTT; cdr3_aa: CASSQVSGNSPLHF
j_call: TRBJ2-5; cdr3_length: 13; clone_size: -; v_call: TRBV4-1; d_call: TRBD1; cdr3_nt: TGCGCCAGCAGCCCTGACAGGGTACAGACCCAGTACTTC; cdr3_aa: CASSPDRVQTQYF
j_call: TRBJ1-1; cdr3_length: 14; clone_size: -; v_call: TRBV5-1; d_call: -; cdr3_nt: TGCGCCAGCAGCTTGGACTTACCTGGAACTGAAGCTTTCTTT; cdr3_aa: CASSLDLPGTEAFF
j_call: TRBJ1-5; cdr3_length: 13; clone_size: -; v_call: TRBV6-5; d_call: -; cdr3_nt: TGTGCCAGCGGAGGGGTAAGCAATCAGCCCCAGCATTTT; cdr3_aa: CASGGVSNQPQHF
j_call: TRBJ2-3; cdr3_length: 16; clone_size: -; v_call: TRBV3-1/TRBV3-2; d_call: -; cdr3_nt: TGTGCCAGCAGCCAAGGGTTCGGGAGAACTAGAGATACGCAGTATTTT; cdr3_aa: CASSQGFGRTRDTQYF
j_call: TRBJ2-2; cdr3_length: 14; clone_size: -; v_call: TRBV7-9; d_call: -; cdr3_nt: TGTGCCAGCAGCTTATCTTTTAACACCGGGGAGCTGTTTTTT; cdr3_aa: CASSLSFNTGELFF
j_call: TRBJ2-5; cdr3_length: 17; clone_size: -; v_call: TRBV11-2; d_call: TRBD2; cdr3_nt: TGTGCCAGCAGCCCCGGGACTAGCGGGAGGACCCAAGAGACCCAGTACTTC; cdr3_aa: CASSPGTSGRTQETQYF
j_call: TRBJ2-3; cdr3_length: 14; clone_size: -; v_call: TRBV3-1/TRBV3-2; d_call: TRBD2; cdr3_nt: TGTGCCAGCAGCCGGCGGGGGGCATCAGATACGCAGTATTTT; cdr3_aa: CASSRRGASDTQYF
j_call: TRBJ2-1; cdr3_length: 14; clone_size: -; v_call: TRBV9; d_call: TRBD2; cdr3_nt: TGTGCCAGCAGCGTAGGGAGCGGGAGCTCTGAGCAGTTCTTC; cdr3_aa: CASSVGSGSSEQFF
j_call: TRBJ1-4; cdr3_length: 15; clone_size: -; v_call: TRBV7-9; d_call: -; cdr3_nt: TGTGCCAGCAGCTCCGAAGGGAGGGGGGGTGAAAAACTGTTTTTT; cdr3_aa: CASSSEGRGGEKLFF
j_call: TRBJ2-1; cdr3_length: 18; clone_size: -; v_call: TRBV6-2/TRBV6-3; d_call: TRBD2; cdr3_nt: TGTGCCAGCAGTTCGGTGCAGCTAGCGGGAGGGGCCTACAATGAGCAGTTCTTC; cdr3_aa: CASSSVQLAGGAYNEQFF
j_call: TRBJ2-1; cdr3_length: 14; clone_size: -; v_call: TRBV28; d_call: TRBD2; cdr3_nt: TGTGCCAGCAGTATAGCGGGAGGGCTGAATGAGCAGTTCTTC; cdr3_aa: CASSIAGGLNEQFF
j_call: TRBJ2-7; cdr3_length: 13; clone_size: -; v_call: TRBV5-8; d_call: -; cdr3_nt: TGTGCCAGCAGCTTGGGGCCCGCGCGCGAGCAGTACTTC; cdr3_aa: CASSLGPAREQYF
j_call: TRBJ1-1; cdr3_length: 15; clone_size: once; v_call: TRBV5-4; d_call: -; cdr3_nt: TGTGCCAGCAGCTTGGATCGGGGGATGAACACTGAAGCTTTCTTT; cdr3_aa: CASSLDRGMNTEAFF
j_call: TRBJ2-3; cdr3_length: 18; clone_size: -; v_call: TRBV4-2; d_call: -; cdr3_nt: TGTGCCAGCAGCCAACAGTGGACGCCCGCCTCGTCGACAGATACGCAGTATTTT; cdr3_aa: CASSQQWTPASSTDTQYF
j_call: TRBJ2-3; cdr3_length: 16; clone_size: -; v_call: TRBV7-9; d_call: TRBD1; cdr3_nt: TGTGCCAGCAGCTCCGGGACAGGGGAAAGCACAGATACGCAGTATTTT; cdr3_aa: CASSSGTGESTDTQYF
j_call: TRBJ2-2; cdr3_length: 13; clone_size: -; v_call: TRBV6-1; d_call: -; cdr3_nt: TGTGCCAGCAGTGAAGATACCGCCGGGGAGCTGTTTTTT; cdr3_aa: CASSEDTAGELFF
j_call: TRBJ1-5; cdr3_length: 13; clone_size: -; v_call: TRBV7-2; d_call: -; cdr3_nt: TGTGCCAGCAGCCTTAGTTCCGGGCAGCCCCAGCATTTT; cdr3_aa: CASSLSSGQPQHF
j_call: TRBJ1-2; cdr3_length: 12; clone_size: -; v_call: TRBV25-1; d_call: -; cdr3_nt: TGTGCCAGCACTGGGGGGTATGGAGGCTACACCTTC; cdr3_aa: CASTGGYGGYTF
j_call: TRBJ1-5; cdr3_length: 14; clone_size: -; v_call: TRBV30; d_call: -; cdr3_nt: TGTGCCTGGAGTGTACTGAAAAGTAATCAGCCCCAGCATTTT; cdr3_aa: CAWSVLKSNQPQHF
j_call: TRBJ2-7; cdr3_length: 15; clone_size: -; v_call: TRBV14; d_call: -; cdr3_nt: TGTGCCAGCAGATACTCGGGACTCCCCTCCTACGAGCAGTACTTC; cdr3_aa: CASRYSGLPSYEQYF
j_call: TRBJ2-7; cdr3_length: 12; clone_size: -; v_call: TRBV5-1; d_call: TRBD1; cdr3_nt: TGCGCCAGCAGCCGTACAGGGGGCGAGCAGTACTTC; cdr3_aa: CASSRTGGEQYF
j_call: TRBJ1-1; cdr3_length: 14; clone_size: -; v_call: TRBV7-8; d_call: TRBD1; cdr3_nt: TGTGCCAGCAGTTCATACAGGGGAGGGACTGAAGCTTTCTTT; cdr3_aa: CASSSYRGGTEAFF
j_call: TRBJ2-1; cdr3_length: 15; clone_size: once; v_call: TRBV11-3; d_call: -; cdr3_nt: TGTGCCAGCAGCCCGAGGGTGGGCTCCTACAATGAGCAGTTCTTC; cdr3_aa: CASSPRVGSYNEQFF
j_call: TRBJ1-4; cdr3_length: 13; clone_size: -; v_call: TRBV5-1; d_call: -; cdr3_nt: TGCGCCAGCAGCCACCCAACTAATGAAAAACTGTTTTTT; cdr3_aa: CASSHPTNEKLFF
j_call: TRBJ1-1; cdr3_length: 12; clone_size: -; v_call: TRBV28; d_call: -; cdr3_nt: TGTGCCAGCATCACGATGGGAGGAGGGGCTTTCTTT; cdr3_aa: CASITMGGGAFF
j_call: TRBJ2-3; cdr3_length: 16; clone_size: -; v_call: TRBV4-1; d_call: -; cdr3_nt: TGCGCCAGCAGCCAGGGGGACTCCTCGGAAGGGGATACGCAGTATTTT; cdr3_aa: CASSQGDSSEGDTQYF
j_call: TRBJ1-3; cdr3_length: 14; clone_size: -; v_call: TRBV11-2; d_call: TRBD1; cdr3_nt: TGTGCCAGCAGCTTGGGACAGGGCAGCGACACCATATATTTT; cdr3_aa: CASSLGQGSDTIYF
j_call: TRBJ1-1; cdr3_length: 12; clone_size: -; v_call: TRBV10-3; d_call: -; cdr3_nt: TGTGCCATCAGGGGACCGAACACTGAAGCTTTCTTT; cdr3_aa: CAIRGPNTEAFF
j_call: TRBJ2-1; cdr3_length: 16; clone_size: once; v_call: TRBV6-5; d_call: TRBD2; cdr3_nt: TGTGCCAGCAGTTACTCAGCGGGGGAAATGTACAATGAGCAGTTCTTC; cdr3_aa: CASSYSAGEMYNEQFF
j_call: TRBJ1-1; cdr3_length: 14; clone_size: few; v_call: TRBV2; d_call: -; cdr3_nt: TGTGCCAGCAGTGAAAGGGTATTAAGCACTGAAGCTTTCTTT; cdr3_aa: CASSERVLSTEAFF
j_call: TRBJ1-3; cdr3_length: 16; clone_size: -; v_call: TRBV3-1/TRBV3-2; d_call: -; cdr3_nt: TGTGCCAGCAGCCAAGATTACCGGGGTACTGGAAACACCATATATTTT; cdr3_aa: CASSQDYRGTGNTIYF
j_call: TRBJ2-1; cdr3_length: 16; clone_size: -; v_call: TRBV18; d_call: TRBD1; cdr3_nt: TGTGCCAGCTCACCCCAGGGGGCCCCGGCCTACAATGAGCAGTTCTTC; cdr3_aa: CASSPQGAPAYNEQFF
j_call: TRBJ1-1; cdr3_length: 14; clone_size: -; v_call: TRBV6-4; d_call: TRBD1; cdr3_nt: TGTGCCACCCGGCTGACAGGGGGCAACACTGAAGCTTTCTTT; cdr3_aa: CATRLTGGNTEAFF
j_call: TRBJ1-1; cdr3_length: 14; clone_size: -; v_call: TRBV30; d_call: -; cdr3_nt: TGTGCCTTCGGACGGCCACGATTGAACACTGAAGCTTTCTTT; cdr3_aa: CAFGRPRLNTEAFF
j_call: TRBJ2-7; cdr3_length: 19; clone_size: -; v_call: TRBV24-1; d_call: -; cdr3_nt: TGTGCCACCAGTGTCCCGGACAGCGCACTCGCGACAGCCCCCTACGAGCAGTACTTC; cdr3_aa: CATSVPDSALATAPYEQYF
j_call: TRBJ2-2; cdr3_length: 15; clone_size: -; v_call: TRBV3-1/TRBV3-2; d_call: -; cdr3_nt: TGTGCCAGCAGCCAAGTAGGCGGAATTTTCGGGGAGCTGTTTTTT; cdr3_aa: CASSQVGGIFGELFF
j_call: TRBJ2-1; cdr3_length: 20; clone_size: -; v_call: TRBV13; d_call: -; cdr3_nt: TGTGCCAGCAGCATAAAACATGGGACAAGACGAATCAGCTCCTACAATGAGCAGTTCTTC; cdr3_aa: CASSIKHGTRRISSYNEQFF
j_call: TRBJ1-6; cdr3_length: 14; clone_size: -; v_call: TRBV3-1/TRBV3-2; d_call: -; cdr3_nt: TGTGCCAGCGCCGCGGGGGGCCATAATTCACCCCTCCACTTT; cdr3_aa: CASAAGGHNSPLHF
j_call: TRBJ1-4; cdr3_length: 15; clone_size: -; v_call: TRBV28; d_call: -; cdr3_nt: TGTGCCAGCAGGTCAAAAAGTCACCGGAGAGAAAAACTGTTTTTT; cdr3_aa: CASRSKSHRREKLFF